This T cell receptor (beta chain) was documented in a study of T cells in Graves' hyperthyroidism and ophthalmopathy. RNA transcripts served as the template for amplifying TCR beta CDR3 regions. The HTBI primer set served for first-round RT-PCR of the TCR CDR3. TCRdb called the multiplex PCR reads again in MiXCR, with one record for every CDR3 protein. The table lists about 380,000 distinct CDR3 sequences, less than 20% of them singletons. V was clipped by 5 bases and J by 11 bases; unmatched bases: 9. The V gene's germline CDR1 is SNHLY and CDR2 FYNNEI. This CDR3 region has 15 residues. This clonotype has at least ten counts. Those patients with uncontrolled infection, other autoimmune disease, pregnancy or lactation were excluded.

The source is a man between 18 and 29 years old with Graves' ophthalmopathy. Material for sequencing was blood. The rearrangement links TRBV2 to TRBJ1-6; TRBD1 matches at 10 bases. CDR3 residues: CASSQSGQGVAPLHF. DNA for the CDR3: TGTGCCAGCAGTCAAAGCGGACAGGGGGTAGCACCCCTCCACTTT.